These T cell receptor beta chains were read from a single sample in a study of OX40 agonist ivuxolimab in advanced cancers. Generated by immunoSEQ multiplex PCR, the TCRdb table keeps only in-frame clones and is missing some. The data contain over 15,000 clones, approximately 80% of them seen just once; the ten biggest clones take up just over 45%. Sequencing used CD4+ or CD8+ T cells sorted from blood, obtained in a trial of the OX40 agonist ivuxolimab. These receptors were collected from an adult with an advanced solid tumor such as melanoma, head and neck, liver or kidney cancer. Both conserved end residues are part of each CDR3. The order of the fields is V gene, clone size, D gene, J gene, CDR3 protein, CDR3 DNA. The D gene is left open where the match is weak. Not every row has a clone size; where given, it reads once, few, many or a size class.

>TRBV29-1|NA|NA|TRBJ2-1
CSGEDNEQFF
TGCAGCGGGGAGGACAATGAGCAGTTCTTC
>TRBV7-9|once|NA|TRBJ2-7
CASSPGYEQYF
TGTGCCAGCAGCCCAGGCTACGAGCAGTACTTC
>TRBV9|NA|TRBD2|TRBJ2-7
CASSTGTSGGQGEQYF
TGTGCCAGCAGCACCGGGACTAGCGGGGGGCAGGGCGAGCAGTACTTC
>TRBV14|NA|TRBD1|TRBJ2-7
CASSGYSGTAGAYEQYF
TGTGCCAGCAGCGGTTATAGTGGGACAGCTGGGGCCTACGAGCAGTACTTC
>TRBV7-6|NA|NA|TRBJ2-7
CASSFIPGLDEQYF
TGTGCCAGCAGCTTTATTCCAGGGCTCGACGAGCAGTACTTC
>TRBV9|once|NA|TRBJ1-1
CASSVGTSSTEAFF
TGTGCCAGCAGCGTAGGGACCTCGAGTACTGAAGCTTTCTTT
>TRBV9|NA|NA|TRBJ2-7
CASSVVGQTYEQYF
TGTGCCAGCAGCGTAGTCGGACAGACCTACGAGCAGTACTTC
>TRBV7-8|NA|TRBD2|TRBJ2-4
CASSSYRRTSGGIAKNIQYF
TGTGCCAGCAGCTCGTACCGGAGGACTAGCGGGGGTATAGCCAAAAACATTCAGTACTTC
>TRBV28|NA|NA|TRBJ1-4
CASRNRVTTTNEKLFF
TGTGCCAGCAGGAACAGGGTTACGACGACTAATGAAAAACTGTTTTTT
>TRBV5-1|NA|NA|TRBJ1-1
CASSASWGNTEAFF
TGCGCCAGCAGCGCATCTTGGGGGAATACTGAAGCTTTCTTT
>TRBV19|NA|TRBD1|TRBJ1-5
CASSQTGSSNQPQHF
TGTGCCAGTAGTCAGACAGGGTCTAGCAATCAGCCCCAGCATTTT
>TRBV27|few|NA|TRBJ1-2
CASSLSPSTASYGYTF
TGTGCCAGCAGTTTATCCCCGTCGACAGCATCTTATGGCTACACCTTC
>TRBV27|NA|TRBD2|TRBJ2-7
CASSLTSTYEQYF
TGTGCCAGCAGTCTGACTAGCACCTACGAGCAGTACTTC
>TRBV2|few|TRBD1|TRBJ2-5
CASSGSDRQETQYF
TGTGCCAGCAGCGGATCGGACAGGCAAGAGACCCAGTACTTC
>TRBV9|NA|NA|TRBJ2-2
CASSGTGEGNTGELFF
TGTGCCAGCAGCGGGACGGGAGAGGGGAACACCGGGGAGCTGTTTTTT
>TRBV5-1|NA|NA|TRBJ2-7
CASSLVSYEQYF
TGCGCCAGCAGCTTGGTTAGCTACGAGCAGTACTTC
>TRBV6-6|NA|NA|TRBJ2-3
CASSYEFYGGDTQYF
TGTGCCAGCAGTTACGAATTTTATGGAGGAGATACGCAGTATTTT
>TRBV28|NA|NA|TRBJ2-7
CASSLVRAASYEQYF
TGTGCCAGCAGTTTAGTGAGGGCCGCTTCCTACGAGCAGTACTTC
>TRBV27|once|NA|TRBJ2-5
CASSLSGGETQYF
TGTGCCAGCAGTTTGAGTGGGGGAGAGACCCAGTACTTC
>TRBV18|NA|NA|TRBJ2-7
CASSPGGTGTYEQYF
TGTGCCAGCTCACCCGGCGGCACCGGAACCTACGAGCAGTACTTC